This T cell receptor (beta chain) was recovered during a study of regulatory T cells in long-lasting Graves disease. Study information: Persistence in Graves' disease required over 5 years of antithyroid drugs plus positive TSH receptor antibodies.

The time point denotes: persistent/refractory GD, antithyroid drugs over 5 years with positive TRAb. PBMC RNA was the source of the TCR library. Each of the patients was recruited from an endocrinology department situated in Xi'an, China. Library construction for TCR beta used iRepertoire HTBI primers and Arm-PCR of CDR3 regions. TCRdb re-analysed the multiplex PCR reads in MiXCR, keeping a single row per CDR3 protein. This sample has fewer than 600,000 distinct CDR3 sequences; less than 25% occur once, and the top ten carry roughly 14%. The TCR comes from a female donor with Graves disease. The sample in question was peripheral blood mononuclear cells (PBMCs), obtained when the disease was refractory, from a patient treated with antithyroid drugs.

CDR3 in DNA: TGTGCCAGTAGCATCAGGCCGGAGGACTATGGCTACACCTTC. This translates into CASSIRPEDYGYTF. This rearrangement joins TRBV19 to TRBJ1-2; no firm D call. The V and J ends lost 6 bases and 3 bases respectively, with 14 bases between them. Per germline, CDR1 LNHDA and CDR2 SQIVND (reference sequence). CDR3 length equals 14 residues.